These 13 T cell receptor beta chains were sequenced from one sample in a study of regulatory T cells in long-lasting Graves disease. As for time point: newly diagnosed GD, antithyroid drugs for less than 3 months. Researchers made the TCR library from RNA that was extracted from PBMCs. The authors built TCR beta libraries using iRepertoire HTBI primers and Arm-PCR of CDR3 regions. TCRdb reprocessed the multiplex PCR reads via MiXCR and lists one record per CDR3 protein. The sample consists of around 250,000 distinct CDR3 sequences, under 20% of them appearing once. In addition, the sample was reused for a study of T cells in Graves' hyperthyroidism and ophthalmopathy.

Sequenced material: peripheral blood mononuclear cells (PBMCs), taken at new diagnosis, from a patient treated with antithyroid drugs. The receptor set was obtained from a woman in her 30s with Graves disease.

This clonotype appeared many times. The chain recombines TRBV11-1 with TRBJ2-5; perhaps D is TRBD1 or TRBD2 (5 bases each). The CDR3 contains 15 residues. The V gene's germline CDR1 is SGHAT and CDR2 FQDESV (reference sequence). Trimming pared 5 bases from V and 3 bases from J, leaving 16 bases between. CDR3 in amino acids: CASSGAVRAEETQYF. CDR3 DNA: TGTGCCAGCAGCGGGGCTGTCAGAGCGGAAGAGACCCAGTACTTC.

V usage is TRBV19 and J usage is TRBJ1-5; perhaps TRBD1 as D (5 bases). V shed 2 bases and J shed 0 bases, with 5 bases lying between them. The germline V gene has CDR1 LNHDA and CDR2 SQIVND (reference sequence). The CDR3 loop spans 14 amino acids. CDR3: CASSIQGSNQPQHF. The CDR3, as DNA: TGTGCCAGTAGTATACAGGGTAGCAATCAGCCCCAGCATTTT.

This clonotype was seen ten or more times. The chain links TRBV2 to TRBJ1-6; tentative D call: TRBD1 (5 bases). V was cut by 10 bases and J by 5 bases, with 9 bases left in between. Germline loops: CDR1 SNHLY, CDR2 FYNNEI. This CDR3 contains 12 residues. The chain's CDR3 is CATGGDNSPLHF. CDR3 sequence (DNA): TGTGCCACCGGGGGAGATAATTCACCCCTCCACTTT.

The chain couples TRBV6-2 or TRBV6-3 to TRBJ2-3; unclear D gene. Judging by the DNA end, TRBJ2-5 fits better; the J call may be wrong. CDR1 MNHEY and CDR2 SVGEGT come from the germline V gene. The CDR3 runs 13 residues. The CDR3 DNA is TGTGCCAGCAGTGAAGTTCAGGTTCGGTCCCAGTACTTC. Translating it yields CASSEVQVRSQYF.

On this clonotype itself: With a much larger clone just one base away, this may be a read error. This likely comes from a read error, as the CDR3 has no conserved phenylalanine or tryptophan at its end. The V call is TRBV6-2 or TRBV6-3, the J call TRBJ1-1, with a possible D match to TRBD1 (6 bases). The CDR3 totals 16 residues. Germline-derived CDR1 and CDR2 are MNHEY and SVGEGT. Trimming left V 0 bases short and J 5 bases short, with 16 bases between. The CDR3 nucleotides are TGTGCCAGCAGTTACTCAGGACCCCTTCAGGGGACTGAAGCTTTCCTT. Residues: CASSYSGPLQGTEAFL.

The sample holds many counts of this clonotype. The rearrangement joins TRBV3-1 to TRBJ2-7; 11 bases align to TRBD2. There are 15 residues in the CDR3. J lost 1 base, V lost 2 bases, and 1 base had no gene match. Germline CDR1 reads LGHDT; CDR2 reads YNNKEL (reference sequence). This chain's CDR3 is CASSQLAGGSYEQYF. The CDR3 DNA sequence: TGTGCCAGCAGCCAACTAGCGGGGGGTTCCTACGAGCAGTACTTC.

This clonotype was seen a few times. The rearrangement links TRBV19 to TRBJ2-5; 9 bases align to TRBD2. The CDR3 is made up of 15 amino acids. The trim removed 5 bases at V and 5 bases at J, leaving 9 bases unmatched. Germline V gives CDR1 LNHDA, CDR2 SQIVND (reference sequence). CDR3 region: CASSRWTSVGETQYF. The CDR3 DNA sequence: TGTGCCAGTAGTCGCTGGACTAGCGTTGGTGAGACCCAGTACTTC. Filled out from reference TRBV19 and TRBJ2-5, the complete variable domain reads DGGITQSPKYLFRKEGQNVTLSCEQNLNHDAMYWYRQDPGQGLRLIYYSQIVNDFQKGDIAEGYSVSREKKESFPLTVTSAQKNPTAFYLCASSRWTSVGETQYFGPGTRLLVL.

This clonotype occurred many times. This rearrangement joins TRBV29-1 to TRBJ1-1, with a weak D call TRBD1 (5 bases). Per germline, CDR1 SQVTM and CDR2 ANQGSEA. The CDR3 sequence is 12 residues long. V dropped 7 bases and J dropped 1 base, with 10 bases sitting between them. In DNA, the CDR3 is TGCAGCGGTGGACATACGAACACTGAAGCTTTCTTT. Translating it yields CSGGHTNTEAFF. The variable domain in full, with the rest retrieved from reference TRBV29-1 and TRBJ1-1, is SAVISQKPSRDICQRGTSLTIQCQVDSQVTMMFWYRQQPGQSLTLIATANQGSEATYESGFVIDKFPISRPNLTFSTLTVSNMSPEDSSIYLCSGGHTNTEAFFGQGTRLTVV.

This clonotype showed up just a few times. A clone one base away is much larger, so this may be a read error. The chain carries TRBV7-8 and TRBJ1-2; D gene ambiguous. There are 13 residues in the CDR3. V was trimmed by 5 bases and J by 8 bases, leaving 15 bases between them. Germline loops: CDR1 SGHVS, CDR2 FQNEAQ. The CDR3 nucleotides read TGTGCCAGCAGCCGCGAATCCTTAAGCGGCTACACCTTC. It specifies CASSRESLSGYTF. The full variable domain, completed using reference TRBV7-8 and TRBJ1-2, is GAGVSQSPRYKVAKRGQDVALRCDPISGHVSLFWYQQALGQGPEFLTYFQNEAQLDKSGLPSDRFFAERPEGSVSTLKIQRTQQEDSAVYLCASSRESLSGYTFGSGTRLTVV.

Many counts were recorded for this clonotype. The V and J genes are TRBV27 and TRBJ2-2; TRBD2 matches 9 bases. V was pared by 2 bases and J by 5 bases, with 6 bases of the junction left unmatched. CDR1 is MNHEY and CDR2 is SMNVEV in the germline V gene (reference sequence). This CDR3 has 16 amino acids. CDR3: CASSLGAGGGTGELFF. The CDR3 bases are TGTGCCAGCAGTTTAGGAGCGGGGGGAGGGACCGGGGAGCTGTTTTTT.

This clonotype occurred many times. The genes are TRBV29-1 and TRBJ1-1; the D is unclear. The CDR3 contains 12 residues. The germline V gene encodes CDR1 SQVTM and CDR2 ANQGSEA. Trimming pared 7 bases from V and 0 bases from J, leaving 9 bases between. DNA for the CDR3: TGCAGCGGCGGGGATATGAACACTGAAGCTTTCTTT. Translated, it gives CSGGDMNTEAFF.

This clonotype was counted many times. This chain joins TRBV9 and TRBJ2-3; no clear D. V lost 3 bases and J 0 bases, leaving 14 bases between the germline ends. CDR1 SGDLS and CDR2 YYNGEE come from the germline V gene. There are 16 residues in the CDR3. As DNA, the CDR3 is TGTGCCAGCAGCGCCCCTCCGCTTAAAAGCACAGATACGCAGTATTTT. Translated: CASSAPPLKSTDTQYF.

This clonotype occurred a few times. This rearrangement joins TRBV7-9 to TRBJ1-4; 10 nucleotides line up with TRBD1. Per germline, CDR1 SEHNR and CDR2 FQNEAQ (reference sequence). Losses at the gene ends were 1 base for V and 7 bases for J; bases not matched to a gene: 3. This CDR3 has 15 residues. The CDR3 reads CASSLGGQGVEKLFF. In DNA, the CDR3 is TGTGCCAGCAGCTTAGGTGGACAGGGGGTTGAAAAACTGTTTTTT.